Listed here are 29 T cell receptor beta chains from one sample, sequenced in a study of blood T cell repertoires in COVID-19. Data came from immunoSEQ multiplex PCR; TCRdb stores just in-frame clones and leaves some out. The table records fewer than 80,000 clones, around 88% of them present only once. Sequencing was performed on peripheral blood. The receptor set was obtained from an older man with COVID-19, enrolled during active disease.

The V and J genes are TRBV2 and TRBJ2-5, with D hard to call. The CDR3 sequence is 14 residues long. The germline gives CDR1 SNHLY, CDR2 FYNNEI. Deletions cut 5 bases from V and 1 base from J, with 11 bases between. The CDR3 DNA is TGTGCCAGCAGTAGGAGAACAACCCAAGAGACCCAGTACTTC. It codes for CASSRRTTQETQYF.

The chain couples TRBV2 to TRBJ2-5, with D possibly being TRBD1 (5 bases). The CDR3 is 15 residues long. The V end lost 0 bases, the J end lost 1 base, and 9 bases lay between the germline ends. Germline V gene data show CDR1 as SNHLY and CDR2 as FYNNEI. The CDR3 DNA is TGTGCCAGCAGTGAAGCGCCGACAGTCCAAGAGACCCAGTACTTC. This encodes CASSEAPTVQETQYF.

CDR3 nucleotides: TGTGCCAGCAGCCCCATAGGACAGATGAACACTGAAGCTTTCTTT. Protein product: CASSPIGQMNTEAFF. The chain recombines TRBV5-8 with TRBJ1-1; tentative D call: TRBD1 (6 bases). Germline loops: CDR1 SGHTS, CDR2 YDEGEE. The CDR3 loop spans 15 amino acids. Trimming shortened V by 4 bases and J by 0 bases, and 13 bases separated the two germline ends.

The chain uses TRBV4-3 and TRBJ2-1; D may be TRBD2 (6 bases). Trimming took 0 bases from V and 4 from J, leaving 19 bases between them. Germline-derived CDR1 and CDR2 are LGHNA and YSLEER. The CDR3 sequence is 18 residues long. For the CDR3, the DNA is TGCGCCAGCAGCCAAGATCTTGGACGCGGGGACCATTACAATGAGCAGTTCTTC. Residues: CASSQDLGRGDHYNEQFF.

The rearrangement joins TRBV19 to TRBJ2-2; 7 positions agree with TRBD2. V lost 8 bases, J lost 3 bases, and 3 bases stayed unmatched. This CDR3 is built from 13 residues. Germline assignment: CDR1 LNHDA and CDR2 SQIVND (reference sequence). The CDR3 coding sequence is TGTGCCAGTCATCGGGGGGACACCGGGGAGCTGTTTTTT. Amino acid sequence: CASHRGDTGELFF.

This chain joins TRBV7-9 and TRBJ1-2; a possible D gene is TRBD1 (5 bases). The CDR3 is 14 residues long. Germline V gene sequence: CDR1 SEHNR, CDR2 FQNEAQ (reference sequence). Trimming stripped 5 bases from V and 4 bases from J, with 14 bases between. The CDR3 DNA reads TGTGCCAGCAGCGAGACCGGGGGTAGCTATGGCTACACCTTC. Protein: CASSETGGSYGYTF.

The V call is TRBV7-3, the J call TRBJ1-6; D ambiguous. Trimming pared 1 base from V and 4 bases from J, leaving 5 bases between. The CDR3 contains 14 residues. Germline CDR1 SGHTA, CDR2 FQGTGA. CDR3 protein: CASSLSLYNSPLHF. The CDR3 region has the DNA TGTGCCAGCAGCTTAAGTCTTTATAATTCACCCCTCCACTTT.

The genes are TRBV19 and TRBJ2-7, with TRBD2 as a possible D gene (6 bases). CDR3 size: 14 residues. V lost 5 bases and J 5 bases, leaving 16 bases between the germline ends. CDR1 is LNHDA and CDR2 is SQIVND in the germline V gene (reference sequence). The CDR3 reads CASSSGEAWNEQYF. DNA of the CDR3: TGTGCCAGTAGTTCGGGGGAGGCCTGGAACGAGCAGTACTTC.

This chain connects TRBV19 to TRBJ1-2; D unresolved. The CDR3 extends over 12 amino acids. Germline V gene lookup returns CDR1 LNHDA and CDR2 SQIVND (reference sequence). Trimming took 5 bases from V and 4 from J, leaving 8 bases between them. The CDR3 DNA reads TGTGCCAGTAGTCTAAAGTTCTATGGCTACACCTTC. Protein product: CASSLKFYGYTF.

This chain connects TRBV24-1 to TRBJ1-1, with D possibly matching TRBD1 (5 bases). Germline CDR1 reads KGHDR; CDR2 reads SFDVKD. Trimming left V 0 bases short and J 1 base short, with 11 bases between. This CDR3 has 16 residues. CDR3 region: CATSDLGRAKNTEAFF. In nucleotides, the CDR3 is TGTGCCACCAGTGATTTGGGCAGGGCAAAGAACACTGAAGCTTTCTTT.

V usage is TRBV5-1 and J usage is TRBJ2-3; 7 positions match TRBD2. After removal of 1 base from V and 2 bases from J, the junction contained 7 bases not matched to a gene. The CDR3 extends over 16 amino acids. Germline loops: CDR1 SGHRS, CDR2 YFSETQ. The CDR3 loop is CASSLNPRGDTDTQYF. DNA of the CDR3: TGCGCCAGCAGCTTGAATCCCCGGGGGGACACAGATACGCAGTATTTT.

J is TRBJ2-6 and V is TRBV5-1; D not resolved. This CDR3 comprises 14 residues. Germline assignment: CDR1 SGHRS and CDR2 YFSETQ. The V gene lost 2 bases and the J gene lost 2 bases, with 5 bases spanning the gap. In nucleotides, the CDR3 is TGCGCCAGCAGCTTAACAGCTGGGGCCAACGTCCTGACTTTC. As protein: CASSLTAGANVLTF.

The gene calls are TRBV5-1 and TRBJ2-7, with no clear D. Trimming took 0 bases from V and 4 from J, leaving 8 bases between them. CDR3 length: 13 amino acids. Germline V gene data show CDR1 as SGHRS and CDR2 as YFSETQ. DNA for the CDR3: TGCGCCAGCAGCTTGGGGGCACCATACGAGCAGTACTTC. It translates to CASSLGAPYEQYF.

J is TRBJ2-1 and V is TRBV7-2; weak D call: TRBD2 (7 bases). The CDR3 runs 15 residues. Germline V gene sequence: CDR1 SGHTA, CDR2 FQGNSA. Trimming removed 2 bases from V and 3 bases from J, with 11 bases in between. The chain's CDR3 is CASSLSRGGYNEQFF. The CDR3, as DNA: TGTGCCAGCAGCTTATCGAGGGGGGGCTACAATGAGCAGTTCTTC.

This clone was found many times. Different DNA sequences within this sample yield the same CDR3. The chain joins TRBV10-2 to TRBJ2-7, with 14 bases fitting TRBD2. Germline loops: CDR1 WSHSY, CDR2 SAAADI. V trimming: 1 base; J trimming: 4 bases; junction bases outside the gene matches: 12. The CDR3 runs 19 residues. The CDR3 DNA is TGCGCCAGCAGTGAGTTGGCCGGGACTAGCGGGGGCGCCGCATACGAGCAGTACTTC. Translation: CASSELAGTSGGAAYEQYF.

This clone came up once. The genes are TRBV5-1 and TRBJ2-2; 7 bases align to TRBD1. This CDR3 has 15 residues. Germline values: CDR1 SGHRS, CDR2 YFSETQ. J gave up 3 bases and V 4 bases, and 6 bases lay outside the gene matches. This chain's CDR3 is CASSTDRVDTGELFF. DNA of the CDR3: TGCGCCAGCAGCACCGACAGGGTGGACACCGGGGAGCTGTTTTTT.

The CDR3 here is CASSTMTGNGNTEAFF. The CDR3 bases are TGTGCCAGCAGTACGATGACAGGGAACGGGAACACTGAAGCTTTCTTT. The genes are TRBV27 and TRBJ1-1, with 7 bases fitting TRBD1. This CDR3 has 16 amino acids. CDR1 and CDR2 from the germline V gene are MNHEY and SMNVEV (reference sequence). V was clipped by 5 bases and J by 1 base; unmatched bases: 10.

The chain has TRBV5-1 and TRBJ2-3; TRBD1 is a possible D gene (5 bases). Trimming removed 7 bases at V and 1 base at J, with 16 bases between. Germline V gene lookup returns CDR1 SGHRS and CDR2 YFSETQ. The CDR3 has 15 residues. CDR3 nucleotide sequence: TGCGCCAGCGCCCAAGGGGTGTTCGGCACAGATACGCAGTATTTT. Protein: CASAQGVFGTDTQYF.

This clone was observed a handful of times. This chain uses TRBV28 with TRBJ2-5, with D possibly being TRBD2 (6 bases). The CDR3 length is 15 residues. Germline CDR1 MDHEN, CDR2 SYDVKM. Trimming removed 3 bases at V and 0 bases at J, with 11 bases between. CDR3 coding DNA: TGTGCCAGCAGTTTGCAGGGACTGTACCAAGAGACCCAGTACTTC. Encoded protein: CASSLQGLYQETQYF.

In this sample, this clone turned up once. The chain's CDR3 is CASTLTLNTEAFF. The CDR3, as DNA: TGTGCCAGCACCCTGACACTGAACACTGAAGCTTTCTTT. The chain has TRBV6-5 and TRBJ1-1; D is undetermined. The CDR3 has 13 amino acids. V lost 7 bases, J lost 0 bases, and 9 bases lay in between. The germline V gene has CDR1 MNHEY and CDR2 SVGAGI.

The rearrangement joins TRBV4-1 to TRBJ1-1; 9 bases are shared with TRBD1. CDR3 size: 16 residues. V was clipped by 4 bases and J by 7 bases; unmatched bases: 13. Germline V lookup: CDR1 MGHRA, CDR2 YSYEKL. The CDR3 loop reads CASSLSSGTGLGEAFF. CDR3 nucleotides: TGCGCCAGCAGCCTTTCATCCGGGACAGGGCTTGGTGAAGCTTTCTTT.

The CDR3 protein is CASSSPGQGTDTQYF. In DNA, the CDR3 is TGTGCCAGCAGTTCCCCGGGACAGGGAACAGATACGCAGTATTTT. The chain employs TRBV6-2 or TRBV6-3 and TRBJ2-3, with 9 nucleotides matching TRBD1. The CDR3 has 15 residues. Germline V gene data show CDR1 as MNHEY and CDR2 as SVGEGT. Trimming at V came to 4 bases and at J to 3 bases, leaving 5 bases not matched to a gene.

The chain couples TRBV11-2 to TRBJ2-7, with TRBD1 identical over 8 bases. There are 13 residues in the CDR3. The V and J ends lost 5 bases and 3 bases, in that order; junction bases with no gene match: 3. CDR1 SGHAT and CDR2 FQNNGV come from the germline V gene. For the CDR3, the DNA is TGTGCCAGCAGCCCGGGACAGGACTACGAGCAGTACTTC. Its protein is CASSPGQDYEQYF. The variable domain in full, with the rest retrieved from reference TRBV11-2 and TRBJ2-7, is EAGVAQSPRYKIIEKRQSVAFWCNPISGHATLYWYQQILGQGPKLLIQFQNNGVVDDSQLPKDRFSAERLKGVDSTLKIQPAKLEDSAVYLCASSPGQDYEQYFGPGTRLTVT.

A remark on this clone: One end of the junction fails to match germline, which may point to a read error. CDR3 residues: CASSWYFNNGYTF. The CDR3 DNA follows: TGTGCCAGCAGCTGGTATTTTAACAATGGCTACACCTTC. V and J are TRBV9 and TRBJ1-2, with D unclear. Germline CDR1 and CDR2: SGDLS and YYNGEE. This CDR3 is built from 13 residues.

The chain carries TRBV20-1 and TRBJ1-2, with D uncertain. Germline-derived CDR1 and CDR2 are DFQATT and SNEGSKA (reference sequence). Trimming shortened V by 3 bases and J by 0 bases, and 8 bases separated the two germline ends. The CDR3 has 13 residues. CDR3 residues: CSASWETNYGYTF. The DNA for the CDR3 is TGCAGTGCTAGTTGGGAGACTAACTATGGCTACACCTTC.

This clone has only one observation. The rearrangement links TRBV10-3 to TRBJ1-2, with a possible D match to TRBD1 (5 bases). Germline CDR1 and CDR2: ENHRY and SYGVKD. V was trimmed by 7 bases and J by 5 bases, leaving 20 bases between them. There are 15 residues in the CDR3. The CDR3 DNA is TGTGCCATCACCCCCGGACACGGAGAGTTATATGGCTACACCTTC. Translated: CAITPGHGELYGYTF.

This chain joins TRBV7-6 and TRBJ2-5, with 10 positions matching TRBD2. The CDR3 covers 17 residues. V lost 0 bases to trimming and J lost 6 bases; unmatched junction nucleotides: 10. The germline gives CDR1 SGHVS, CDR2 FNYEAQ. CDR3 sequence: CASSLASGGANRKTQYF. CDR3 DNA: TGTGCCAGCAGCTTAGCAAGCGGGGGGGCGAATAGGAAGACCCAGTACTTC.

The CDR3 DNA reads TGTGCCAGCAGGGAAACAGCCGGGCAGGGGGCGACCGGGGAGCTGTTTTTT. It specifies CASRETAGQGATGELFF. V and J are TRBV6-1 and TRBJ2-2; 8 bases map to TRBD1. This CDR3 has 17 residues. V dropped 6 bases and J dropped 5; count of bases not matched to a gene: 14. Germline V gene data show CDR1 as MNHNS and CDR2 as SASEGT.

The chain is built from TRBV19 and TRBJ1-5; 8 nucleotides match TRBD1. Germline-derived CDR1 and CDR2 are LNHDA and SQIVND (reference sequence). This CDR3 is built from 15 residues. Unmatched junction bases numbered 5, after V lost 6 bases and J lost 1 base. The CDR3 sequence: CASSQTGGSNQPQHF. Here the CDR3 DNA reads TGTGCCAGTAGCCAAACAGGGGGAAGCAATCAGCCCCAGCATTTT.